These 18 T cell receptor beta chains were sequenced from one sample in a study of OX40 agonist ivuxolimab in advanced cancers. Profiled with immunoSEQ multiplex PCR; TCRdb holds only in-frame clones, not every one. The table records about 45,000 clones, roughly nine tenths of them present only once. The source material was CD4+ or CD8+ T cells sorted from blood, sampled in a trial of the OX40 agonist ivuxolimab. The source is an adult with an advanced solid tumor such as melanoma, head and neck, liver or kidney cancer.

This clone appeared a few times. The CDR3 nucleotides read TGTGCCAGCAGTCACTCGTTAGGCATAAACTATGGCTACACCTTC. As protein: CASSHSLGINYGYTF. The chain employs TRBV14 and TRBJ1-2; no firm D call. This CDR3 has 15 amino acids. Germline V gives CDR1 SGHDN, CDR2 FVKESK. Trimming shortened V by 6 bases and J by 2 bases, and 16 bases separated the two germline ends. Combining the CDR3 with reference TRBV14 and TRBJ1-2 gives the whole variable domain EAGVTQFPSHSVIEKGQTVTLRCDPISGHDNLYWYRRVMGKEIKFLLHFVKESKQDESGMPNNRFLAERTGGTYSTLKVQPAELEDSGVYFCASSHSLGINYGYTFGSGTRLTVV.

The genes are TRBV11-1 and TRBJ2-7; D gene ambiguous. This CDR3 spans 14 amino acids. In germline, CDR1 is SGHAT, CDR2 FQDESV (reference sequence). The germline V and J ends were trimmed by 5 bases and 7 bases, with 18 bases remaining between them. The CDR3 spells CASSPYGNAKEQYF. The CDR3 DNA is TGTGCCAGCAGCCCATACGGCAACGCTAAAGAGCAGTACTTC.

A word on this clone: Other DNA sequences in this sample translate to the same CDR3. The chain combines TRBV19 with TRBJ1-1; D remains ambiguous. Germline-derived CDR1 and CDR2 are LNHDA and SQIVND (reference sequence). The CDR3 is made up of 12 amino acids. V lost 1 base to trimming and J lost 1 base, with 1 base between them. The chain's CDR3 is CASSIGNTEAFF. The CDR3 DNA follows: TGTGCCAGTAGTATAGGGAACACTGAAGCTTTCTTT.

This clone appeared a few times. The chain joins TRBV6-5 to TRBJ2-3; D might be TRBD1 (6 bases). Trimming stripped 6 bases from V and 2 bases from J, with 15 bases between. Germline assignment: CDR1 MNHEY and CDR2 SVGAGI. CDR3 length: 15 amino acids. The CDR3 nucleotides read TGTGCCAGCAGCCCTGGGCAGGGGCTCACAGATACGCAGTATTTT. Its translation is CASSPGQGLTDTQYF.

This chain joins TRBV27 and TRBJ2-7; 9 bases match TRBD1. CDR1 is MNHEY, CDR2 SMNVEV, per germline (reference sequence). The CDR3 is made up of 15 amino acids. The V gene end was trimmed by 9 bases and the J gene end by 5 bases; junction bases not matched to a gene: 14. The CDR3 here is CASHGVGTGSHEQYF. In DNA form, the CDR3 reads TGTGCCAGTCATGGGGTAGGGACAGGGTCCCACGAGCAGTACTTC.

The chain is built from TRBV5-4 and TRBJ2-2; 8 bases align to TRBD2. V was clipped by 6 bases and J by 5 bases; unmatched bases: 12. The CDR3 has 16 amino acids. Germline CDR1 SGHNT, CDR2 YYREEE (reference sequence). The CDR3 is CASTRGLVHKTGELFF. CDR3 bases: TGTGCCAGCACCCGGGGACTAGTCCATAAAACCGGGGAGCTGTTTTTT.

The J gene is TRBJ1-2, the V gene TRBV7-2; 7 nucleotides align to TRBD1. The CDR3 length is 16 residues. With V trimmed by 5 bases and J by 8 bases, 17 bases remained unmatched. From germline, CDR1 is SGHTA and CDR2 FQGNSA. The CDR3 bases are TGTGCCAGCAGCATGATGGACAGGCCGCATTCAGGAGGCTACACCTTC. It encodes CASSMMDRPHSGGYTF.

The chain couples TRBV19 to TRBJ1-5, with D possibly TRBD1 on 5 matching bases. V was clipped by 5 bases and J by 7 bases, with 12 bases between them. CDR1 and CDR2 (germline): LNHDA, SQIVND (reference sequence). This CDR3 is built from 13 residues. The chain's CDR3 is CASSARVGQPQHF. CDR3 DNA sequence: TGTGCCAGTAGTGCCAGGGTCGGGCAGCCCCAGCATTTT.

The chain employs TRBV5-1 and TRBJ1-1, with D maybe TRBD1 (5 bases). Germline CDR1 and CDR2: SGHRS and YFSETQ. V was cut by 5 bases and J by 0 bases, with 14 bases left in between. The CDR3 runs to 15 residues. CDR3 in DNA: TGCGCCAGCAGGGGGGAGCGAGGCGTGAACACTGAAGCTTTCTTT. It translates to CASRGERGVNTEAFF.

This CDR3 is CASSLGQPVTGNTIYF. In DNA, the CDR3 is TGTGCCAGCAGCTTAGGGCAGCCCGTAACTGGAAACACCATATATTTT. The rearrangement links TRBV11-2 to TRBJ1-3; D is unclear. The germline V gene encodes CDR1 SGHAT and CDR2 FQNNGV. CDR3 length: 16 residues. V was clipped by 1 base and J by 2 bases, with 12 bases between them.

The chain uses TRBV15 and TRBJ2-5; tentatively, D is TRBD1 (5 bases). V was cut by 3 bases and J by 2 bases, with 10 bases left in between. Per germline, CDR1 LNHNV and CDR2 YYDKDF (reference sequence). The CDR3 is 14 residues long. Here the CDR3 reads CATSSRDSQETQYF. The CDR3 nucleotides read TGTGCCACCAGCAGTCGAGACAGTCAAGAGACCCAGTACTTC.

The V gene is TRBV6-5, the J gene TRBJ2-1; D is ambiguous. Trimming left V 10 bases short and J 0 bases short, with 10 bases between. Germline V lookup: CDR1 MNHEY, CDR2 SVGAGI. The CDR3 spans 13 residues. CDR3 nucleotide sequence: TGTGCCACCTCGCAAACCTCCTACAATGAGCAGTTCTTC. This encodes CATSQTSYNEQFF.

The J gene is TRBJ2-3, the V gene TRBV10-2; 7 positions match TRBD2. Germline trimming cut 7 bases from V and 2 bases from J; bases unmatched to any gene: 9. The germline V gene encodes CDR1 WSHSY and CDR2 SAAADI. The CDR3 has 15 amino acids. CDR3 sequence: CASKEWGGDTDTQYF. In DNA form, the CDR3 reads TGCGCCAGCAAGGAGTGGGGGGGAGACACAGATACGCAGTATTTT.

This chain links TRBV28 with TRBJ2-3; D uncertain. This CDR3 region has 13 residues. Germline V gene sequence: CDR1 MDHEN, CDR2 SYDVKM. Trimming took off 5 bases at V and 6 bases at J, with 12 bases between the two ends. CDR3: CASSLHQKDTQYF. In DNA, the CDR3 is TGTGCCAGCAGTCTCCATCAAAAGGATACGCAGTATTTT.

This chain joins TRBV7-8 and TRBJ1-1; a weak D match, TRBD1 (6 bases). V gave up 5 bases and J gave up 3 bases, with 13 bases separating them. The germline V gene has CDR1 SGHVS and CDR2 FQNEAQ. The CDR3 has 14 amino acids. The CDR3 here is CASSNRVVDTEAFF. The CDR3 DNA follows: TGTGCCAGCAGCAACAGGGTAGTAGACACTGAAGCTTTCTTT.

This chain links TRBV19 with TRBJ2-7; 7 nucleotides match TRBD1. Looked up from germline, CDR1 is LNHDA and CDR2 is SQIVND (reference sequence). The junction had 14 bases not matched to a gene; V was cut back by 6 bases and J by 6 bases. This CDR3 contains 15 residues. CDR3 in amino acids: CASRSPTGASGEQYF. The CDR3 nucleotides are TGTGCCAGTAGGTCCCCTACAGGGGCGTCCGGCGAGCAGTACTTC.

This clone was found a few times. V gene TRBV5-1 combines with J gene TRBJ1-1; TRBD1 is a possible D gene (5 bases). Germline-derived CDR1 and CDR2 are SGHRS and YFSETQ. V shed 4 bases and J shed 5 bases, with 21 bases lying between them. The CDR3 loop spans 16 amino acids. The CDR3 DNA reads as TGCGCCAGCAGCCTTACAGGAGATGGGGGTTGGACTGAAGCTTTCTTT. Its translation is CASSLTGDGGWTEAFF.

CDR3 nucleotide sequence: TGTGCCAGCAGCCTACTAGCGGGGGGCCTGGATGAGCAGTTCTTC. It yields the protein CASSLLAGGLDEQFF. The gene calls are TRBV7-9 and TRBJ2-1; TRBD2 matches 12 bases. The CDR3 spans 15 residues. Germline CDR1 is SEHNR and CDR2 is FQNEAQ (reference sequence). Unmatched junction bases numbered 7, after V lost 5 bases and J lost 8 bases.